A single sample gave rise to the 21 T cell receptor beta chains below, sequenced in a study of vaccination effects on CD4 cells after COVID-19. Their cognate antigens are unknown. Produced via immunoSEQ multiplex PCR; TCRdb's table is partial and in-frame only. The table lists approximately 9,300 clones, about 75% of them singletons. Having been cultured for around ten days, the cells underwent CD4+ T cell isolation. Participants were vaccinated with two doses of either the BNT162b2 or mRNA-1273 vaccine. The source was CD4+ T cells from PBMCs cultured without peptide, collected after COVID-19 vaccination. These TCRs come from a human donor who received a COVID-19 vaccine.

This chain's CDR3 is CASSDILHSSYNEQFF. The CDR3 DNA sequence: TGTGCCAGTAGTGACATTCTCCACAGCTCCTACAATGAGCAGTTCTTC. The chain combines TRBV19 with TRBJ2-1; no firm D call. In germline, CDR1 is LNHDA, CDR2 SQIVND (reference sequence). V shed 5 bases and J shed 0 bases, with 14 bases lying between them. This CDR3 is built from 16 residues.

CDR3 sequence: CATSDFTGGGDTQYF. CDR3 DNA: TGTGCCACCAGTGATTTTACGGGAGGGGGGGATACGCAGTATTTT. The V gene is TRBV24-1, the J gene TRBJ2-3; TRBD2 agrees at 8 bases. Trimming took 1 base from V and 6 from J; bases not matched to a gene: 5. The CDR3 length is 15 residues. The germline V gene encodes CDR1 KGHDR and CDR2 SFDVKD.

In its sample, this clone was seen once. J is TRBJ1-1 and V is TRBV19; D remains unclear. Deletions cut 3 bases from V and 0 bases from J, with 14 bases between. This CDR3 is built from 16 residues. Germline CDR1 is LNHDA and CDR2 is SQIVND (reference sequence). CDR3 residues: CASSIAAGIMNTEAFF. The CDR3 region has the DNA TGTGCCAGTAGTATCGCGGCAGGTATAATGAACACTGAAGCTTTCTTT.

The chain carries TRBV9 and TRBJ2-7, with D perhaps matching TRBD1 (5 bases). The germline V gene has CDR1 SGDLS and CDR2 YYNGEE. This CDR3 comprises 16 residues. Trimming took off 0 bases at V and 2 bases at J, with 15 bases between the two ends. In DNA, the CDR3 is TGTGCCAGCAGCGTAGAGGCAGGGAAAGTTACCTACGAGCAGTACTTC. Translating it yields CASSVEAGKVTYEQYF.

The rearrangement uses TRBV5-4 and TRBJ2-1; TRBD2 matches 8 bases. V trimming: 3 bases; J trimming: 10 bases; junction bases outside the gene matches: 12. Germline lookup yields CDR1 SGHNT and CDR2 YYREEE (reference sequence). CDR3 length: 15 amino acids. CDR3 nucleotide sequence: TGTGCCAGCAGCTCACCGGGGGGGCAGGGAATCGAGCAGTTCTTC. Translation: CASSSPGGQGIEQFF.

This chain links TRBV5-1 with TRBJ2-3, with TRBD1 matching over 7 bases. CDR3 length: 15 residues. From germline, CDR1 is SGHRS and CDR2 YFSETQ. V gave up 0 bases and J gave up 2 bases; unmatched junction bases: 3. The CDR3 reads CASSLVGTATDTQYF. The CDR3 DNA is TGCGCCAGCAGCTTGGTAGGGACAGCCACAGATACGCAGTATTTT.

The chain employs TRBV4-1 and TRBJ2-4, with 8 bases identical to TRBD2. V was clipped by 0 bases and J by 2 bases; unmatched bases: 15. The CDR3 contains 20 residues. CDR1 and CDR2 (germline): MGHRA, YSYEKL. Written as DNA, the CDR3 is TGCGCCAGCAGCCAAGATAGCTTGCTCACGGGAGGGTCTACCAAAAACATTCAGTACTTC. Amino acids: CASSQDSLLTGGSTKNIQYF.

The chain uses TRBV25-1 and TRBJ1-2; unclear D gene. The CDR3 spans 13 residues. Trimming stripped 6 bases from V and 2 bases from J, with 10 bases between. The germline gives CDR1 MGHDK, CDR2 SYGVNS. DNA of the CDR3: TGTGCCAGCAGAGCCGGGCAGAACTATGGCTACACCTTC. Translation: CASRAGQNYGYTF.

This clone was recorded a few times. The rearrangement joins TRBV10-3 to TRBJ2-2, with 14 bases lining up with TRBD2. CDR1 is ENHRY and CDR2 is SYGVKD in the germline V gene. Trimming took 6 bases from V and 5 from J; bases not matched to a gene: 2. The CDR3 has 15 residues. The CDR3 DNA follows: TGTGCCATCAGCGGGACTAGCGGGAGAACCGGGGAGCTGTTTTTT. Translated, it gives CAISGTSGRTGELFF.

This clone showed up just once. The chain couples TRBV19 to TRBJ1-5; D may be TRBD1 (5 bases). CDR3 length equals 14 residues. The ends were cut back, 3 bases at V and 7 bases at J, with 13 bases in the middle. Germline V gene sequence: CDR1 LNHDA, CDR2 SQIVND (reference sequence). The CDR3 bases are TGTGCCAGTAGTATTAAGGTCTCAGGGCAGCCCCAGCATTTT. This encodes CASSIKVSGQPQHF.

This clone showed up just once. The chain is built from TRBV27 and TRBJ1-5; D remains unclear. This CDR3 is 13 amino acids long. V was cut by 5 bases and J by 1 base, with 6 bases left in between. The V gene's germline CDR1 is MNHEY and CDR2 SMNVEV (reference sequence). The CDR3 spells CASSRWSNQPQHF. The CDR3 DNA follows: TGTGCCAGCAGTCGTTGGAGCAATCAGCCCCAGCATTTT.

J is TRBJ1-2 and V is TRBV4-1; a weak D match, TRBD1 (6 bases). The CDR3 contains 13 residues. From germline, CDR1 is MGHRA and CDR2 YSYEKL. Trimming cost V 4 bases and J 2 bases, with 8 bases left between them. CDR3 amino acids: CASSLTGNYGYTF. As DNA, the CDR3 is TGCGCCAGCAGCCTAACAGGGAACTATGGCTACACCTTC.

The sample holds a few counts of this clone. The chain joins TRBV12-3 or TRBV12-4 to TRBJ1-6; weak D call: TRBD1 (5 bases). This CDR3 is 13 amino acids long. V lost 6 bases and J 10 bases, leaving 13 bases between the germline ends. The CDR3 DNA reads TGTGCCAGCAGGGGGGGTCATAGGTCACCCCTCCACTTT. This gives the protein CASRGGHRSPLHF.

In its sample, this clone was seen once. This chain uses TRBV3-1 (or the pseudogene TRBV3-2) with TRBJ1-1; 9 bases line up with TRBD1. Germline V gene lookup returns CDR1 LGHDT and CDR2 YNNKEL (reference sequence). The CDR3 consists of 16 residues. The V segment lost 5 bases and the J segment 0 bases; nucleotides outside the gene matches: 7. For the CDR3, the DNA is TGTGCCAGCAGCTCAAGGACAGGGGTCATGAACACTGAAGCTTTCTTT. This encodes CASSSRTGVMNTEAFF.

V is TRBV5-1 and J is TRBJ1-2; the D gene is possibly TRBD1 (5 bases). This CDR3 contains 15 residues. Trimming pared 2 bases from V and 8 bases from J, leaving 19 bases between. The germline CDR1 and CDR2 sequences are SGHRS and YFSETQ. The CDR3 region has the DNA TGCGCCAGCAGCTTCCACGAGACGGGGGTGCGGGGCTACACCTTC. This sequence encodes CASSFHETGVRGYTF.

This chain joins TRBV18 and TRBJ2-5; the D is unclear. V was cut by 2 bases and J by 1 base, with 8 bases left in between. Looked up from germline, CDR1 is KGHSH and CDR2 is LQKENI. CDR3 length: 14 amino acids. The CDR3 DNA follows: TGTGCCAGCTCACCAAGGAGTTCCCAAGAGACCCAGTACTTC. It translates to CASSPRSSQETQYF.

The chain uses TRBV14 and TRBJ1-3; D gene ambiguous. V dropped 2 bases and J dropped 0 bases, with 2 bases sitting between them. CDR1 SGHDN and CDR2 FVKESK come from the germline V gene. This CDR3 region has 13 residues. CDR3 sequence (DNA): TGTGCCAGCAGCCAAAACTCTGGAAACACCATATATTTT. Translated: CASSQNSGNTIYF.

The J gene is TRBJ2-1, the V gene TRBV29-1; the match to TRBD2 covers 8 bases. This CDR3 comprises 13 residues. Germline V gene sequence: CDR1 SQVTM, CDR2 ANQGSEA. The J segment lost 3 bases and the V segment lost 3 bases, leaving 1 base of the junction unmatched. CDR3 sequence (DNA): TGCAGCGTTGATACTAGCGGCTACAATGAGCAGTTCTTC. It specifies CSVDTSGYNEQFF.

This chain connects TRBV5-4 to TRBJ2-6; D is undetermined. Germline V lookup: CDR1 SGHNT, CDR2 YYREEE (reference sequence). This CDR3 has 15 residues. With 4 bases removed from V and 4 bases from J, the gap between germline ends came to 12 bases. The CDR3 sequence is CASSPIEPGANVLTF. CDR3 sequence (DNA): TGTGCCAGCAGCCCAATAGAACCCGGGGCCAACGTCCTGACTTTC.

The chain uses TRBV2 and TRBJ2-5, with 7 bases that match TRBD2. V lost 4 bases, J lost 4 bases, and 18 bases stayed unmatched. This CDR3 region has 18 residues. The V gene's germline CDR1 is SNHLY and CDR2 FYNNEI. CDR3 sequence: CASSGVWSSGTSLETQYF. CDR3 bases: TGTGCCAGCAGTGGTGTTTGGAGCAGCGGGACCTCCTTAGAGACCCAGTACTTC.

This clone occurred once. The chain combines TRBV18 with TRBJ2-7; TRBD1 aligns across 9 bases. Looked up from germline, CDR1 is KGHSH and CDR2 is LQKENI. Losses at the gene ends were 5 bases for V and 6 bases for J; bases not matched to a gene: 11. The CDR3 sequence is 15 residues long. The CDR3 reads CASSRSSGTGSEQYF. The CDR3 coding sequence is TGTGCCAGCTCAAGATCATCCGGGACAGGGTCCGAGCAGTACTTC.